The 3 T cell receptor beta chains in this list originate from one sample, sequenced in a study of T cells in Graves' hyperthyroidism and ophthalmopathy. The CDR3 regions of TCR beta were amplified from RNA transcripts. The study used the HTBI primer set for a first-round RT-PCR of the TCR CDR3. One entry per CDR3 protein, called by TCRdb with MiXCR from the multiplex PCR reads. This sample yields hundreds of thousands of distinct CDR3 sequences, of which approximately 44% are seen a single time; about 7.9% belongs to the top ten. Specimen: peripheral blood or thyroid tissue (not recorded which). The receptors come from a woman aged 18-35 years with Graves' hyperthyroidism.

On this clonotype itself: Germline and junction disagree at one end, which may indicate a read error. The V call is TRBV10-2, the J call TRBJ2-5, with D possibly matching TRBD2 (6 bases). CDR1 is WSHSY, CDR2 SAAADI, per germline. The length of the CDR3 is 16 residues. CDR3 protein: CASSYEVAGNQETQYF. The DNA for the CDR3 is TGTGCCAGCAGTTACGAGGTGGCGGGGAACCAAGAGACCCAGTACTTC.

Many counts were recorded for this clonotype. This chain connects TRBV15 to TRBJ2-7; D gene ambiguous. The CDR3 runs 15 residues. V lost 2 bases and J 0 bases, leaving 11 bases between the germline ends. CDR1 is LNHNV, CDR2 YYDKDF, per germline (reference sequence). The DNA of the CDR3 is TGTGCCACCAGCAGACCGTCCGGCGGCTCCTACGAGCAGTACTTC. It translates to CATSRPSGGSYEQYF.

The rearrangement joins TRBV7-2 to TRBJ2-7; 9 bases line up with TRBD2. Germline V gene lookup returns CDR1 SGHTA and CDR2 FQGNSA. CDR3 length equals 17 residues. V was pared by 3 bases and J by 2 bases, with 11 bases of the junction left unmatched. Written as DNA, the CDR3 is TGTGCCAGCAGCTTCGCAGAGGGGCTAGCGGGACCCTACGAGCAGTACTTC. It codes for CASSFAEGLAGPYEQYF.